A single sample gave rise to the 30 T cell receptor beta chains below, sequenced in a study of somatic mutations in cytotoxic T cells in rheumatoid arthritis (dated by TCRdb to 2015 to 2018). The receptor library was made with the immunoSEQ multiplex PCR assay. TCRdb holds this immuneACCESS table with in-frame rearrangements only. Some clones are missing; in checked studies, unresolved V genes explain under half, and the rest has no known cause. The sample profile shows about 18,000 clones; roughly four fifths of them were found once. Clones ranked in the top ten supply roughly an eighth of the sample. The sequencing sample was made of CD8+ T cells sorted from blood. The receptors originated from an adult with rheumatoid arthritis.

CDR3 region: CASSEGQGGGEQYF. CDR3 sequence (DNA): TGTGCCAGCAGTGAAGGACAGGGCGGGGGCGAGCAGTACTTC. The chain is built from TRBV2 and TRBJ2-7; tentatively, D is TRBD1 or TRBD2 (7 bases each). This CDR3 contains 14 residues. Trimming took 1 base from V and 6 from J, leaving 13 bases between them. Looked up from germline, CDR1 is SNHLY and CDR2 is FYNNEI.

The chain has TRBV15 and TRBJ1-5; D ambiguous. With 0 bases removed from V and 7 bases from J, the gap between germline ends came to 7 bases. The CDR3 has 13 residues. The germline CDR1 and CDR2 sequences are LNHNV and YYDKDF (reference sequence). This chain's CDR3 is CATSRDWNQPQHF. The CDR3 DNA sequence: TGTGCCACCAGCAGAGATTGGAACCAGCCCCAGCATTTT. The complete variable domain, with remaining parts taken from reference TRBV15 and TRBJ1-5, reads DAMVIQNPRYQVTQFGKPVTLSCSQTLNHNVMYWYQQKSSQAPKLLFHYYDKDFNNEADTPDNFQSRRPNTSFCFLDIRSPGLGDTAMYLCATSRDWNQPQHFGDGTRLSIL.

The rearrangement joins TRBV5-6 to TRBJ2-7; 8 bases match TRBD1. The CDR3 is made up of 15 amino acids. Trimming at V came to 2 bases and at J to 3 bases, leaving 7 bases not matched to a gene. CDR1 and CDR2 (germline): SGHDT, YYEEEE. This CDR3 is CASSLWDRRSYEQYF. CDR3 sequence (DNA): TGTGCCAGCAGCTTATGGGACAGGAGAAGCTACGAGCAGTACTTC.

The sample holds a few counts of this clone. The chain joins TRBV6-1 to TRBJ1-2; the match to TRBD1 covers 7 bases. CDR1 and CDR2 (germline): MNHNS, SASEGT. This CDR3 has 16 residues. V was pared by 2 bases and J by 5 bases, with 11 bases of the junction left unmatched. CDR3 amino acids: CASSEQPDRAIYGYTF. The CDR3 coding sequence is TGTGCCAGCAGTGAACAGCCAGACAGGGCGATATATGGCTACACCTTC.

In its sample, this clone ranks as medium-sized. The rearrangement links TRBV7-6 to TRBJ2-1, with 10 bases lining up with TRBD2. Germline V CDR1 and CDR2: SGHVS, FNYEAQ. After removal of 5 bases from V and 2 bases from J, the junction contained 3 bases not matched to a gene. The CDR3 is 15 amino acids. CDR3: CASSILAGTYNEQFF. The CDR3 nucleotides are TGTGCCAGCAGCATACTAGCGGGAACCTACAATGAGCAGTTCTTC. Filled out from reference TRBV7-6 and TRBJ2-1, the complete variable domain reads GAGVSQSPRYKVTKRGQDVALRCDPISGHVSLYWYRQALGQGPEFLTYFNYEAQQDKSGLPNDRFSAERPEGSISTLTIQRTEQRDSAMYRCASSILAGTYNEQFFGPGTRLTVL.

The V and J genes are TRBV6-5 and TRBJ2-1; 7 nucleotides match TRBD2. The germline V gene encodes CDR1 MNHEY and CDR2 SVGAGI. The CDR3 spans 15 residues. After removal of 6 bases from V and 0 bases from J, the junction contained 5 bases not matched to a gene. CDR3 in amino acids: CASRERDFSYNEQFF. CDR3 nucleotide sequence: TGTGCCAGCAGGGAGCGGGACTTCTCCTACAATGAGCAGTTCTTC.

The V gene is TRBV4-3, the J gene TRBJ2-7; 7 positions agree with TRBD1. Germline CDR1 reads LGHNA; CDR2 reads YSLEER. This CDR3 is built from 18 residues. The V segment lost 0 bases and the J segment 1 base; nucleotides outside the gene matches: 12. The CDR3 region has the DNA TGCGCCAGCAGCCAAGATGCCGCGGCGGGCAGGGGGTCCTACGAGCAGTACTTC. Protein: CASSQDAAAGRGSYEQYF.

The chain recombines TRBV9 with TRBJ2-7; D is possibly TRBD2 (5 bases). V was trimmed by 0 bases and J by 3 bases, leaving 7 bases between them. Looked up from germline, CDR1 is SGDLS and CDR2 is YYNGEE. The CDR3 is 13 amino acids. The CDR3 sequence: CASSVEEDYEQYF. CDR3 bases: TGTGCCAGCAGCGTAGAGGAGGACTACGAGCAGTACTTC.

This clone appeared once. The CDR3 region is CASSLAGGDGYTF. The CDR3 coding sequence is TGCGCCAGCAGCTTGGCAGGGGGCGATGGCTACACCTTC. The chain recombines TRBV5-1 with TRBJ1-2; 8 bases agree with TRBD1. Germline-derived CDR1 and CDR2 are SGHRS and YFSETQ. The trim removed 0 bases at V and 6 bases at J, leaving 1 base unmatched. This CDR3 is built from 13 residues.

This rearrangement joins TRBV7-9 to TRBJ2-2; D is uncertain. CDR1 and CDR2 from the germline V gene are SEHNR and FQNEAQ (reference sequence). Between the trimmed V and J ends, which lost 2 bases and 10 bases, there was a span of 8 bases. The length of the CDR3 is 12 residues. In DNA, the CDR3 is TGTGCCAGCAGCTTACGTTATCCGGAGCTGTTTTTT. It translates to CASSLRYPELFF.

This clone occurred once. The J gene is TRBJ2-1, the V gene TRBV5-6; 8 bases align to TRBD2. This CDR3 contains 15 residues. The J segment lost 7 bases and the V segment lost 4 bases, leaving 10 bases of the junction unmatched. Germline CDR1 and CDR2: SGHDT and YYEEEE. The CDR3 nucleotides read TGTGCCAGCAGCAACCGGGGGGGCCAGGGGAATGAGCAGTTCTTC. Its translation: CASSNRGGQGNEQFF.

This clone was observed a single time. Written as DNA, the CDR3 is TGCGCCAGCAGCCGATCGGGACTAGCGGGCAAATCCTACAATGAGCAGTTCTTC. It encodes CASSRSGLAGKSYNEQFF. V usage is TRBV4-3 and J usage is TRBJ2-1; 12 bases agree with TRBD2. Germline loops: CDR1 LGHNA, CDR2 YSLEER. The CDR3 is 18 residues long. V lost 4 bases to trimming and J lost 1 base; unmatched junction nucleotides: 8.

This clone was counted a single time. The chain's CDR3 is CASSPDLGIPKDGNTIYF. The CDR3 DNA reads TGTGCCAGCAGCCCCGATCTGGGGATACCGAAGGATGGAAACACCATATATTTT. The V and J genes are TRBV7-9 and TRBJ1-3; D gene unclear. This CDR3 has 18 amino acids. Germline V gene data show CDR1 as SEHNR and CDR2 as FQNEAQ (reference sequence). V lost 5 bases to trimming and J lost 3 bases, with 23 bases between them.

CDR3 loop: CASSFYLSYEQYF. CDR3 sequence (DNA): TGTGCCAGCAGCTTTTACCTTTCCTACGAGCAGTACTTC. This chain connects TRBV7-2 to TRBJ2-7; D call uncertain. There are 13 residues in the CDR3. Per the germline V gene, CDR1 is SGHTA and CDR2 is FQGNSA. Trimming removed 3 bases from V and 1 base from J, with 7 bases in between.

The chain is built from TRBV4-3 and TRBJ1-2; a weak D match, TRBD1 (6 bases). V was pared by 4 bases and J by 0 bases, with 12 bases between. CDR1 LGHNA and CDR2 YSLEER come from the germline V gene. This CDR3 region has 15 residues. This chain's CDR3 is CASSPGQFTNYGYTF. The CDR3 DNA reads as TGCGCCAGCAGCCCCGGACAGTTCACTAACTATGGCTACACCTTC.

The chain is built from TRBV30 and TRBJ1-2, with D unclear. The CDR3 has 15 residues. Trimming shortened V by 0 bases and J by 6 bases, and 17 bases separated the two germline ends. The germline V gene encodes CDR1 GTSNPN and CDR2 SVGIG (reference sequence). The CDR3 nucleotides read TGTGCCTGGAGTGTCGGACGATCGTTATCCAATGGCTACACCTTC. This translates into CAWSVGRSLSNGYTF. Looking up the rest from reference TRBV30 and TRBJ1-2 gives the full variable domain: SQTIHQWPATLVQPVGSPLSLECTVEGTSNPNLYWYRQAAGRGLQLLFYSVGIGQISSEVPQNLSASRPQDRQFILSSKKLLLSDSGFYLCAWSVGRSLSNGYTFGSGTRLTVV.

The chain uses TRBV9 and TRBJ2-1; D possibly matches TRBD1 or TRBD2 (6 bases each). Trimming removed 4 bases at V and 6 bases at J, with 20 bases between. The CDR3 runs to 16 residues. The germline CDR1 and CDR2 sequences are SGDLS and YYNGEE. CDR3: CASSLERGAFLNEQFF. CDR3 DNA: TGTGCCAGCAGCTTGGAAAGGGGGGCCTTTCTCAATGAGCAGTTCTTC.

Only a few counts were recorded for this clone. The V call is TRBV27, the J call TRBJ2-1; D is uncertain. V lost 7 bases and J 1 base, leaving 14 bases between the germline ends. This CDR3 comprises 15 residues. Germline CDR1 is MNHEY and CDR2 is SMNVEV (reference sequence). The CDR3 sequence: CASNPYGWSYNEQFF. For the CDR3, the DNA is TGTGCCAGCAATCCGTATGGTTGGTCCTACAATGAGCAGTTCTTC.

In its sample, this clone was seen once. V and J are TRBV10-3 and TRBJ2-4; D gene unclear. This CDR3 is built from 11 residues. Deletions cut 2 bases from V and 4 bases from J, with 0 bases between. From germline, CDR1 is ENHRY and CDR2 SYGVKD. For the CDR3, the DNA is TGTGCCATCAGTGAGAAAAACATTCAGTACTTC. It translates to CAISEKNIQYF.

This chain uses TRBV2 with TRBJ2-7; D not resolved. Trimming left V 7 bases short and J 4 bases short, with 8 bases between. The CDR3 totals 11 residues. The germline V gene has CDR1 SNHLY and CDR2 FYNNEI. DNA of the CDR3: TGTGCCAGCACGGTGGGGTACGAGCAGTACTTC. Translated: CASTVGYEQYF.

The chain combines TRBV28 with TRBJ2-5; the match to TRBD2 covers 9 bases. Germline CDR1 is MDHEN and CDR2 is SYDVKM. CDR3 size: 21 residues. V lost 6 bases, J lost 0 bases, and 23 bases stayed unmatched. CDR3 in amino acids: CASSRPLMGASGAKHQETQYF. The CDR3 DNA is TGTGCCAGCAGCCGACCATTGATGGGGGCTAGCGGGGCGAAACACCAAGAGACCCAGTACTTC.

The genes are TRBV4-3 and TRBJ1-5; D is possibly TRBD1 (5 bases). The germline CDR1 and CDR2 sequences are LGHNA and YSLEER. The CDR3 has 16 amino acids. Trimming took 0 bases from V and 2 from J, leaving 11 bases between them. CDR3 protein: CASSQDPRGRNQPQHF. CDR3 bases: TGCGCCAGCAGCCAAGATCCGAGGGGCCGCAATCAGCCCCAGCATTTT.

The chain couples TRBV4-3 to TRBJ2-1; unclear D gene. Deletions cut 0 bases from V and 2 bases from J, with 8 bases between. This CDR3 has 15 residues. Per germline, CDR1 LGHNA and CDR2 YSLEER. Here the CDR3 DNA reads TGCGCCAGCAGCCAAGATATTAAAACCTACAATGAGCAGTTCTTC. Its translation is CASSQDIKTYNEQFF.

This chain joins TRBV28 and TRBJ2-1; D is unclear. CDR1 and CDR2 (germline): MDHEN, SYDVKM. CDR3 length: 17 amino acids. The V end was cut by 1 base, the J end by 7 bases, with 20 bases between. CDR3 amino acids: CASSLFIKAPPGNEQFF. The CDR3 DNA follows: TGTGCCAGCAGTTTATTTATCAAGGCGCCTCCTGGTAATGAGCAGTTCTTC.

V usage is TRBV28 and J usage is TRBJ2-1; D gene uncertain. Germline V gives CDR1 MDHEN, CDR2 SYDVKM. V lost 2 bases and J 1 base, leaving 9 bases between the germline ends. The CDR3 extends over 15 amino acids. The CDR3 bases are TGTGCCAGCAGTTTAGGTTCTTTATCCTACAATGAGCAGTTCTTC. Translated: CASSLGSLSYNEQFF.

The genes are TRBV29-1 and TRBJ1-1; a weak D match, TRBD1 (5 bases). The V end was cut by 6 bases, the J end by 4 bases, with 12 bases between. CDR1 is SQVTM, CDR2 ANQGSEA, per germline. This CDR3 is 12 amino acids long. This chain's CDR3 is CSVYAGATEAFF. The CDR3 nucleotides are TGCAGCGTGTACGCTGGGGCCACTGAAGCTTTCTTT.

The chain employs TRBV6-1 and TRBJ2-1; tentatively, D is TRBD1 or TRBD2 (5 bases each). Between the trimmed V and J ends, which lost 1 base and 11 bases, there was a span of 15 bases. The CDR3 has 14 residues. The germline CDR1 and CDR2 sequences are MNHNS and SASEGT. Here the CDR3 reads CASSEVIFGTQQFF. In DNA form, the CDR3 reads TGTGCCAGCAGTGAAGTTATCTTCGGGACGCAGCAGTTCTTC.

The chain has TRBV14 and TRBJ1-2; D call uncertain. Germline V gives CDR1 SGHDN, CDR2 FVKESK. V was trimmed by 5 bases and J by 2 bases, leaving 9 bases between them. The CDR3 length is 13 residues. CDR3 DNA sequence: TGTGCCAGCAGCTTAACAGTGAACTATGGCTACACCTTC. Translating it yields CASSLTVNYGYTF.

This clone came up a few times. This chain links TRBV18 with TRBJ1-5; tentative D call: TRBD1 (5 bases). Germline V gene sequence: CDR1 KGHSH, CDR2 LQKENI. The CDR3 covers 13 residues. V was pared by 6 bases and J by 6 bases, with 12 bases between. The CDR3 here is CASSQGSGQPQHF. DNA for the CDR3: TGTGCCAGCTCCCAGGGATCAGGTCAGCCCCAGCATTTT.

The chain carries TRBV27 and TRBJ2-3; D is undetermined. Per the germline V gene, CDR1 is MNHEY and CDR2 is SMNVEV (reference sequence). The length of the CDR3 is 17 residues. The ends were cut back, 8 bases at V and 3 bases at J, with 24 bases in the middle. The CDR3, as DNA: TGTGCCAGCGGATCGTTACTTGACGTAGGCCGTACAGATACGCAGTATTTT. Its protein product is CASGSLLDVGRTDTQYF.